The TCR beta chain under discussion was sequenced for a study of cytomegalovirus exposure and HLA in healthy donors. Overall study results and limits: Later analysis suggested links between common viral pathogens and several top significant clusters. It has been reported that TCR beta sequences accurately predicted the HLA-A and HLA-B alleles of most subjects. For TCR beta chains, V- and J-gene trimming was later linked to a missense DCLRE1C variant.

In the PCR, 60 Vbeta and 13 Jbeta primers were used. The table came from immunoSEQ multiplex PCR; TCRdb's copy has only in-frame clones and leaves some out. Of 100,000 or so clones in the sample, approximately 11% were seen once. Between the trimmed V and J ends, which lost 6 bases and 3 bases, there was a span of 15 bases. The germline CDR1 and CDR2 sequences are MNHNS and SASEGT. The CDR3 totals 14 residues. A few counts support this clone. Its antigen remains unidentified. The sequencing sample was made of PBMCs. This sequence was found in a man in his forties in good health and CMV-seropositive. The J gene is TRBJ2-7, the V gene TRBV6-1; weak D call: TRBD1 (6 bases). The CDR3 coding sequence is TGTGCCAGCAGGGGAGTCGGGGACAACTACGAGCAGTACTTC. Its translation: CASRGVGDNYEQYF.